This T cell receptor (beta chain) was captured in a study of control samples from healthy donors and cancer patients. This clone turned up a few times. CDR3 size: 14 residues. V gave up 6 bases and J gave up 4 bases; unmatched junction bases: 8. Germline CDR1 is KGHSH and CDR2 is LQKENI. Repertoires were generated with immunoSEQ multiplex PCR, while TCRdb's copy carries only in-frame clones and drops some. The table includes about 120,000 clones, 93% detected once. Sequenced input: blood. The chain links TRBV18 to TRBJ1-2; 7 bases are shared with TRBD1. This sequence was found in a man in his thirties or forties in good health. CDR3 sequence (DNA): TGTGCCAGCTCTCGACTAAGGGACAGCTATGGCTACACCTTC. Its translation is CASSRLRDSYGYTF.